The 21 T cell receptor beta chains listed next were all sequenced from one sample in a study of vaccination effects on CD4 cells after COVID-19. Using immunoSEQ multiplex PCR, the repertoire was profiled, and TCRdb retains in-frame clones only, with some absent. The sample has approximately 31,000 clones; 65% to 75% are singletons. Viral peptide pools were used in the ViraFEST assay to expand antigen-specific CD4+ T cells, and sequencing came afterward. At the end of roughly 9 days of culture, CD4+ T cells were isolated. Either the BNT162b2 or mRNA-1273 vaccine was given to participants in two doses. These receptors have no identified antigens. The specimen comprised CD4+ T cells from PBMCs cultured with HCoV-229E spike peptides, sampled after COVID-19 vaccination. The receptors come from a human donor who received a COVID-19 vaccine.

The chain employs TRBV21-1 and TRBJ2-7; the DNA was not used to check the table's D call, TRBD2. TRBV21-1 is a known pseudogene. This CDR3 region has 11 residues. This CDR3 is CASSRGRIGYF. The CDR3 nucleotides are TGTGCCAGCAGCAGGGGGAGGATTGGGTACTTC.

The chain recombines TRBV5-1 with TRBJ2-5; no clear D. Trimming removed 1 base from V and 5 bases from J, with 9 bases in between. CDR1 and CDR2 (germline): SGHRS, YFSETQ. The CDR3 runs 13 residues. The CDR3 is CASSLLGSETQYF. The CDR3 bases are TGCGCCAGCAGCTTGCTGGGCAGCGAGACCCAGTACTTC.

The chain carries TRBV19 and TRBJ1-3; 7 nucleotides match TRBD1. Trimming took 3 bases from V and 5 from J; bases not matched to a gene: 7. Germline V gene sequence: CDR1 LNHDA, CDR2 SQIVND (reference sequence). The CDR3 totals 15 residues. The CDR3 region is CASSITGEVRNTIYF. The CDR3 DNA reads TGTGCCAGTAGTATTACAGGGGAAGTTAGAAACACCATATATTTT.

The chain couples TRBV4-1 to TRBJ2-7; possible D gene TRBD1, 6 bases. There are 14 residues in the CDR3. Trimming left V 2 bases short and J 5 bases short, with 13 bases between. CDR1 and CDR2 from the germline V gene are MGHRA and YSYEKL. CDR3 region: CASSQPRGMNEQYF. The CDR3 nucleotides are TGCGCCAGCAGCCAACCCAGGGGAATGAACGAGCAGTACTTC.

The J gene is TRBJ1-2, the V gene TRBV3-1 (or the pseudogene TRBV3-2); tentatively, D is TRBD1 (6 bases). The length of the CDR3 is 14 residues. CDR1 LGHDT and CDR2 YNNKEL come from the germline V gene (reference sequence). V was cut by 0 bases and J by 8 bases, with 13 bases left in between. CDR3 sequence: CASSQDGAGVGYTF. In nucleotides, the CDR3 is TGTGCCAGCAGCCAAGATGGGGCAGGGGTCGGCTACACCTTC.

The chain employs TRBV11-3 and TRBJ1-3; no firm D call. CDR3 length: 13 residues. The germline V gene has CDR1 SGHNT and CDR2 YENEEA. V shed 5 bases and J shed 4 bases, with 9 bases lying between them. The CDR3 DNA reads TGTGCCAGCAGCGGCACGGGAGGAAACACCATATATTTT. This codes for CASSGTGGNTIYF. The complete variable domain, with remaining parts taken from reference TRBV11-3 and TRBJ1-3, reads EAGVVQSPRYKIIEKKQPVAFWCNPISGHNTLYWYLQNLGQGPELLIRYENEEAVDDSQLPKDRFSAERLKGVDSTLKIQPAELGDSAVYLCASSGTGGNTIYFGEGSWLTVV.

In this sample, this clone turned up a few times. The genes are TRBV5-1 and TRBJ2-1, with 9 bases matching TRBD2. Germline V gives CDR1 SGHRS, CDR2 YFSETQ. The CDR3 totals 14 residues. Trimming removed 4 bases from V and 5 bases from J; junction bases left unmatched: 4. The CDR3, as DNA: TGCGCCAGCAGCCAAGGGACTAGCCACAATGAGCAGTTCTTC. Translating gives CASSQGTSHNEQFF.

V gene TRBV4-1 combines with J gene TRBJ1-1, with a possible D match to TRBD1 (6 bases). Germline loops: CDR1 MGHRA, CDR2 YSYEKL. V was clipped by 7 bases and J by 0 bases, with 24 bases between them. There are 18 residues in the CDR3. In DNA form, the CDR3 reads TGCGCCAGCAAGGCCGGGGCACAGAGGAGGGGGATGAACACTGAAGCTTTCTTT. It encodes CASKAGAQRRGMNTEAFF.

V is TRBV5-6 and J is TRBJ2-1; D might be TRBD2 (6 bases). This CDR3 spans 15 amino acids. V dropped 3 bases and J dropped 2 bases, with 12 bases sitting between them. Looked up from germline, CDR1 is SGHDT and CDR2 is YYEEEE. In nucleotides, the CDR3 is TGTGCCAGCAGCTCAGGGAGGACCACCTACAATGAGCAGTTCTTC. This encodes CASSSGRTTYNEQFF.

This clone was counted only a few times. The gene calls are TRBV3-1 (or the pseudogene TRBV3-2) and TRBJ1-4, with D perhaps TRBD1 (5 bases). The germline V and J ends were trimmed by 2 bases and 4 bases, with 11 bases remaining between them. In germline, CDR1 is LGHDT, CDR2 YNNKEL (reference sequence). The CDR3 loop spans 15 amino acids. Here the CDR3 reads CASSQTSQGNEKLFF. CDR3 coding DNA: TGTGCCAGCAGCCAAACAAGTCAGGGTAATGAAAAACTGTTTTTT.

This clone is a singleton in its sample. CDR3 residues: CASSQREEFDEQYF. The DNA for the CDR3 is TGTGCCAGCTCACAGCGGGAGGAGTTTGACGAGCAGTACTTC. The V call is TRBV18, the J call TRBJ2-7, with TRBD2 matching over 9 bases. J lost 5 bases, V lost 4 bases, and 6 bases had no gene match. The CDR3 extends over 14 amino acids. Germline assignment: CDR1 KGHSH and CDR2 LQKENI.

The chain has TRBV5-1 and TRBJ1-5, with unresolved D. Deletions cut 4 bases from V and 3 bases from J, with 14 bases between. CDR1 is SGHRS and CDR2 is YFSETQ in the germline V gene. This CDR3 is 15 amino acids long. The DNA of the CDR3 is TGCGCCAGCAGCCCGGACGGAGACATCAATCAGCCCCAGCATTTT. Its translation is CASSPDGDINQPQHF. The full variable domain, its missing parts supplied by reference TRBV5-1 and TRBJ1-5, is KAGVTQTPRYLIKTRGQQVTLSCSPISGHRSVSWYQQTPGQGLQFLFEYFSETQRNKGNFPGRFSGRQFSNSRSEMNVSTLELGDSALYLCASSPDGDINQPQHFGDGTRLSIL.

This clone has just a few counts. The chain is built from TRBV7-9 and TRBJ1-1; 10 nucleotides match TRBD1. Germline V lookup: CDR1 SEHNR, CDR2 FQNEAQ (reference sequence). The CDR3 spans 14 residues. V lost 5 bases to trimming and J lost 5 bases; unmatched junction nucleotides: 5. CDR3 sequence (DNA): TGTGCCAGCAGCCTAGGACAGGGGGAGACTGAAGCTTTCTTT. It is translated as CASSLGQGETEAFF.

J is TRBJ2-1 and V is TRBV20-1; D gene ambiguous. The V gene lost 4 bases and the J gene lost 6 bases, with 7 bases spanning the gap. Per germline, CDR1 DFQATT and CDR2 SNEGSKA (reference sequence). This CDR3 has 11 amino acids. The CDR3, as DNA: TGCAGTGCTACAGGCGCCAATGAGCAGTTCTTC. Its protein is CSATGANEQFF.

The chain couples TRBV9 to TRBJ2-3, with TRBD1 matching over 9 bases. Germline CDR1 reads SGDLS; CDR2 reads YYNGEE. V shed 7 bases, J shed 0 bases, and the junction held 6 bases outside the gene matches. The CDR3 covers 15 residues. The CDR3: CASGGTGSSTDTQYF. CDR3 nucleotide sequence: TGTGCCAGCGGGGGGACAGGGTCAAGCACAGATACGCAGTATTTT.

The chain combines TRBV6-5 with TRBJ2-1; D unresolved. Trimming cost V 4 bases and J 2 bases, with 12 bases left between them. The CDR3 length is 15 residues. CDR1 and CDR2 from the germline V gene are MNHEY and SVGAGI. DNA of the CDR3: TGTGCCAGCAGTTTGCTGAGTGGGACCTACAATGAGCAGTTCTTC. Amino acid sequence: CASSLLSGTYNEQFF.

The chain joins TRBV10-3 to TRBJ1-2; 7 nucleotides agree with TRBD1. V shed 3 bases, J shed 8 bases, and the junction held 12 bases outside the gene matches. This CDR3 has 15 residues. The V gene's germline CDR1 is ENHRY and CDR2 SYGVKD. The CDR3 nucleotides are TGTGCCATCAGTGAACCCCAGACAGGGATAAACGGCTACACCTTC. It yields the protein CAISEPQTGINGYTF.

Written as DNA, the CDR3 is TGTGCCAGCAGCTTACCCACCTCCGACTGGGCCCGACTAGCCGGCACAGATACGCAGTATTTT. Translating gives CASSLPTSDWARLAGTDTQYF. V and J are TRBV7-6 and TRBJ2-3; 7 positions agree with TRBD2. The germline V gene has CDR1 SGHVS and CDR2 FNYEAQ. The CDR3 runs 21 residues. The junction had 21 bases not matched to a gene; V was cut back by 2 bases and J by 1 base.

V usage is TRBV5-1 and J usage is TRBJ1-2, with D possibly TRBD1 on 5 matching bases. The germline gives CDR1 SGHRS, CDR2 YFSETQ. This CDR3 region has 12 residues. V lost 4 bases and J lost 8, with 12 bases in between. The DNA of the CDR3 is TGCGCCAGCAGCCTGAACGGGGGAGGCTACACCTTC. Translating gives CASSLNGGGYTF.

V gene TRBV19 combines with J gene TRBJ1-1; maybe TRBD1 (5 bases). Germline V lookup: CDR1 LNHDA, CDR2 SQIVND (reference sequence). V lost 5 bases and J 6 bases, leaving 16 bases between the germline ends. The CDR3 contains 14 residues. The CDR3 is CASSHLTRGSEAFF. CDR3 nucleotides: TGTGCCAGTAGTCACCTGACAAGGGGTTCTGAAGCTTTCTTT.

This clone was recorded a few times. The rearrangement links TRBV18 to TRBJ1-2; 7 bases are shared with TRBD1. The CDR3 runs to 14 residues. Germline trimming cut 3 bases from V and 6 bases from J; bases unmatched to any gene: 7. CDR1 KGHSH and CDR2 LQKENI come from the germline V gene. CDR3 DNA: TGTGCCAGCTCACCGGAACACAGGGGCAATGGCTACACCTTC. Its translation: CASSPEHRGNGYTF.